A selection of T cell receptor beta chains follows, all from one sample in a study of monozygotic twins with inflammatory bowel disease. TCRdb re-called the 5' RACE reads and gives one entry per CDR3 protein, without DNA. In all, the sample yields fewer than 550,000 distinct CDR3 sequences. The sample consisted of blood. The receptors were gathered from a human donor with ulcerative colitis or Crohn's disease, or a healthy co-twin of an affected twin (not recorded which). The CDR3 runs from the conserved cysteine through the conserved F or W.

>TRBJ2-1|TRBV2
CASSGREEGEQFF
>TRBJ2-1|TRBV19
CASRQAGLAGGNEQFF
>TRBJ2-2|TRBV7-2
CASSWASVPTGELFF
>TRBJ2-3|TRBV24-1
CATSDAGTSDTQYF
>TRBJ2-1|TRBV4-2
CASSPLAGQQPLEQFF
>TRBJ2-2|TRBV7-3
CASSLYTGGNTGELFF
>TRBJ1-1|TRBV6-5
CASSWRDRLEAFF
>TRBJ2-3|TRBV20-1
CSARAFTGAGGDTQYF
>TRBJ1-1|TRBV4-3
CASSRDRGTTEAFF
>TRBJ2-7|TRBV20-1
CSARDWPSGRAVPPEQYF
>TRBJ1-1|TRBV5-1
CASSPRGASEAFF